The 20 T cell receptor beta chains given below trace back to one sample, sequenced in a study of spatial heterogeneity in lung cancer. General observations from the study: For expanded intratumoral alpha and beta TCRs, counts tracked tumor mutation counts.

TCRdb re-analysed the 5' RACE reads in MiXCR, keeping a single row per CDR3 protein. In the table there are roughly 17,000 distinct CDR3 sequences, approximately 6.5% of which are singletons. Their target antigens are unknown. Time point defined: sample taken at primary tumor resection. Sequenced here: lung tumor tissue, sampled at surgery. The receptors here all came from a female donor with early-stage non-small cell lung cancer.

At least ten counts were recorded for this clonotype. Since the library was made to target alpha chains, this beta chain is a stray read and its abundance is not meaningful. J is TRBJ2-2 and V is TRBV24-1, with a tentative D call TRBD2 (7 bases). The V gene lost 0 bases and the J gene lost 4 bases, with 8 bases spanning the gap. The CDR3 consists of 15 residues. CDR1 is KGHDR, CDR2 SFDVKD, per germline. The CDR3 nucleotides are TGTGCCACCAGTGATTTGCGGGGGGCCACCGGGGAGCTGTTTTTT. Residues: CATSDLRGATGELFF.

On this clonotype itself: Little can be read into the size of this beta chain, an off-target read in a library designed for alpha chains. This chain's CDR3 is CASRGPLWTGELFF. The CDR3, as DNA: TGTGCCAGCAGAGGGCCCCTATGGACCGGGGAGCTGTTTTTT. V usage is TRBV6-5 and J usage is TRBJ2-2; D ambiguous. The V and J ends lost 6 bases and 5 bases respectively, with 13 bases between them. The CDR3 loop spans 14 amino acids. Germline V gene sequence: CDR1 MNHEY, CDR2 SVGAGI.

In its sample, this clonotype was seen many times. Found in a library prepared for alpha chains, this beta chain is an off-target read, and its abundance has little meaning. The V call is TRBV7-9, the J call TRBJ2-7; 7 bases agree with TRBD1. The CDR3 covers 14 residues. V was pared by 0 bases and J by 5 bases, with 4 bases of the junction left unmatched. Germline CDR1 is SEHNR and CDR2 is FQNEAQ (reference sequence). The CDR3: CASSLATGQDEQYF. The CDR3 coding sequence is TGTGCCAGCAGCTTAGCCACCGGACAGGACGAGCAGTACTTC.

By share of the sample, this clonotype is medium-sized. Because the library targeted alpha chains, this beta chain is an off-target read whose size means little. The chain combines TRBV7-3 with TRBJ2-6, with D perhaps assigned TRBD1 or TRBD2 (7 bases each). The CDR3 consists of 16 residues. CDR1 is SGHTA, CDR2 FQGTGA, per germline. Trimming pared 4 bases from V and 1 base from J, leaving 11 bases between. In nucleotides, the CDR3 is TGTGCCAGCAGCTGGGAGGGGGCGTCTGGGGCCAACGTCCTGACTTTC. It yields the protein CASSWEGASGANVLTF.

This clonotype came up many times. The library was prepared for alpha chains; this beta chain is a stray read, so its frequency means little. The genes are TRBV9 and TRBJ2-1; 9 bases line up with TRBD1. After removal of 0 bases from V and 3 bases from J, the junction contained 1 base not matched to a gene. The CDR3 runs 15 residues. The germline gives CDR1 SGDLS, CDR2 YYNGEE. The CDR3 here is CASSVGDRVYNEQFF. CDR3 sequence (DNA): TGTGCCAGCAGCGTAGGGGACAGGGTCTACAATGAGCAGTTCTTC.

This clonotype was observed many times. This beta chain slipped into a library made for alpha chains as a stray read, so its size is not meaningful. V usage is TRBV7-2 and J usage is TRBJ2-5, with a weak D call TRBD2 (7 bases). The CDR3 runs 12 residues. Germline loops: CDR1 SGHTA, CDR2 FQGNSA. The V end lost 9 bases, the J end lost 5 bases, and 13 bases lay between the germline ends. The CDR3 reads CARGGGWETQYF. CDR3 nucleotide sequence: TGTGCCAGAGGGGGGGGATGGGAGACCCAGTACTTC.

This clonotype was counted a few times. This beta chain is a stray sequence in a library constructed for alpha chains; its clone size is not meaningful. This chain links TRBV6-1 with TRBJ2-5; the D call may be TRBD1 or TRBD2 (6 bases each). Germline V gene sequence: CDR1 MNHNS, CDR2 SASEGT. Trimming left V 3 bases short and J 4 bases short, with 12 bases between. The CDR3 length is 14 residues. The CDR3 sequence is CASSDRGRGETQYF. CDR3 coding DNA: TGTGCCAGCAGTGATCGGGGGCGGGGAGAGACCCAGTACTTC.

With regard to this clonotype: Within a library made for alpha chains, this beta chain is off target, and its count is uninformative. The chain has TRBV7-3 and TRBJ2-3; the D gene is possibly TRBD1 (6 bases). CDR1 is SGHTA, CDR2 FQGTGA, per germline. This CDR3 spans 16 amino acids. V lost 1 base to trimming and J lost 1 base, with 12 bases between them. CDR3 sequence: CASSLMVTGGTDTQYF. As DNA, the CDR3 is TGTGCCAGCAGCTTAATGGTGACAGGAGGCACAGATACGCAGTATTTT.

For this clonotype: This beta chain was picked up by a library intended for alpha chains and is off target, so its count carries little meaning. V usage is TRBV7-2 and J usage is TRBJ1-3; D is perhaps TRBD1 (5 bases). The CDR3 has 19 residues. Per the germline V gene, CDR1 is SGHTA and CDR2 is FQGNSA. Trimming shortened V by 0 bases and J by 0 bases, and 18 bases separated the two germline ends. CDR3 region: CASSLAPGKEGSSGNTIYF. The CDR3 region has the DNA TGTGCCAGCAGCTTAGCGCCCGGGAAAGAGGGGAGCTCTGGAAACACCATATATTTT.

Turning to this clonotype: This beta chain is a stray sequence in a library constructed for alpha chains; its clone size is not meaningful. The rearrangement joins TRBV6-1 to TRBJ2-5, with 10 bases that match TRBD2. The CDR3 loop spans 18 amino acids. The germline V gene encodes CDR1 MNHNS and CDR2 SASEGT. V was clipped by 6 bases and J by 5 bases; unmatched bases: 18. The CDR3 coding sequence is TGTGCCAGCAGCCTTTTCCTAGCGGGGGTGGTTGAGGAGGAGACCCAGTACTTC. Translation gives CASSLFLAGVVEEETQYF.

This clonotype was observed at least ten times. This beta chain is an unintended read in a library built for alpha chains; its size means little. The chain uses TRBV6-6 and TRBJ1-6, with a possible D match to TRBD1 (6 bases). The CDR3 runs 17 residues. Germline CDR1 reads MNHNY; CDR2 reads SVGAGI (reference sequence). The V and J ends lost 0 bases and 16 bases respectively, with 25 bases between them. The CDR3, as DNA: TGTGCCAGCAGTTACTCGGGGGGCGAGGGCGGAGGTTGGCGACTCCACTTT. This sequence encodes CASSYSGGEGGGWRLHF.

This clonotype was seen many times. The library was built for alpha chains, so this beta chain is an off-target read and its size means little. The chain couples TRBV23-1 to TRBJ2-2; a weak D match, TRBD1 (6 bases). TRBV23-1 is an ORF for which the function is uncertain. Between the trimmed V and J ends, which lost 11 bases and 3 bases, there was a span of 16 bases. This CDR3 contains 14 residues. CDR3 in amino acids: CAAAGQPDTGELFF. In nucleotides, the CDR3 is TGCGCCGCCGCCGGACAGCCCGACACCGGGGAGCTGTTTTTT.

Comments on this clonotype: This could be a read error, since a much larger clone is one nucleotide away. The missing conserved phenylalanine or tryptophan at the end of this CDR3 makes a read error likely. This beta chain is an off-target read within a library intended for alpha chains, so its frequency means little. The genes are TRBV5-1 and TRBJ2-1, with D perhaps matching TRBD2 (5 bases). The germline V gene has CDR1 SGHRS and CDR2 YFSETQ. Between the trimmed V and J ends, which lost 4 bases and 6 bases, there was a span of 17 bases. The CDR3 runs to 15 residues. The CDR3 DNA follows: TGCGCCAGCAGCCCGGCAGCGGTCGTGAGCAATGAGCAGTTCCTC. It yields the protein CASSPAAVVSNEQFL.

This clonotype was observed a handful of times. The library was built for alpha chains, so this beta chain is an off-target read and its size means little. The chain is built from TRBV15 and TRBJ2-7; D remains ambiguous. Germline V gives CDR1 LNHNV, CDR2 YYDKDF (reference sequence). The ends were cut back, 2 bases at V and 6 bases at J, with 8 bases in the middle. The CDR3 contains 12 residues. The CDR3 region is CATSRPKGEQYF. DNA for the CDR3: TGTGCCACCAGCAGACCTAAAGGCGAGCAGTACTTC.

With regard to this clonotype: This beta chain came through as a stray read in a library set up for alpha chains, and its size says little. J is TRBJ1-6 and V is TRBV5-4; 7 bases agree with TRBD1. With V trimmed by 4 bases and J by 10 bases, 8 bases remained unmatched. CDR3 length: 14 amino acids. Germline V gene data show CDR1 as SGHNT and CDR2 as YYREEE (reference sequence). This CDR3 is CASSPRQGASPLHF. The CDR3 DNA follows: TGTGCCAGCAGCCCAAGACAGGGCGCCTCACCCCTCCACTTT.

This clonotype was detected ten times or more. Found in a library prepared for alpha chains, this beta chain is an off-target read, and its abundance has little meaning. The chain uses TRBV10-1 and TRBJ1-1, with TRBD1 matching over 10 bases. J gave up 8 bases and V 6 bases, and 9 bases lay outside the gene matches. The CDR3 contains 14 residues. Germline values: CDR1 WNHNN, CDR2 SYGVQD (reference sequence). CDR3 in DNA: TGCGCCAGCAGCCACCTCCCGGGACAGGGGGAAGCTTTCTTT. Its translation: CASSHLPGQGEAFF.

This clonotype turned up a few times. This beta chain is an unintended read in a library built for alpha chains; its size means little. J is TRBJ2-7 and V is TRBV27; TRBD2 is a possible D gene (6 bases). The CDR3 extends over 15 amino acids. Germline V CDR1 and CDR2: MNHEY, SMNVEV (reference sequence). Trimming shortened V by 6 bases and J by 2 bases, and 17 bases separated the two germline ends. CDR3 in amino acids: CASSYVWGVAYEQYF. The CDR3, as DNA: TGTGCCAGCAGCTACGTTTGGGGGGTTGCCTACGAGCAGTACTTC.

In this sample, this clonotype turned up many times. The size of this beta chain means little, since it is a stray read in a library made for alpha chains. The V call is TRBV7-3, the J call TRBJ1-1; possible D gene TRBD1, 5 bases. V lost 1 base to trimming and J lost 4 bases, with 16 bases between them. The germline gives CDR1 SGHTA, CDR2 FQGTGA. The CDR3 consists of 16 residues. In DNA form, the CDR3 reads TGTGCCAGCAGCTTAAGCGCGACAGCCACCGCCACTGAAGCTTTCTTT. Translation: CASSLSATATATEAFF.

This clonotype showed up just a few times. This beta chain is off target for a library built for alpha chains, so its abundance means little. V and J are TRBV7-2 and TRBJ2-3; no firm D call. Trimming cost V 3 bases and J 2 bases, with 6 bases left between them. The CDR3 runs 13 residues. The V gene's germline CDR1 is SGHTA and CDR2 FQGNSA. This CDR3 reads CASSLAYTDTQYF. CDR3 nucleotide sequence: TGTGCCAGCAGCTTGGCCTACACAGATACGCAGTATTTT. Full variable domain (remainder filled in from reference TRBV7-2 and TRBJ2-3): GAGVSQSPSNKVTEKGKDVELRCDPISGHTALYWYRQSLGQGLEFLIYFQGNSAPDKSGLPSDRFSAERTGGSVSTLTIQRTQQEDSAVYLCASSLAYTDTQYFGPGTRLTVL.

This clonotype showed up many times. This beta chain represents an off-target read in a library built for alpha chains; its size is of limited meaning. The V call is TRBV4-3, the J call TRBJ2-3; 7 bases align to TRBD2. J gave up 2 bases and V 4 bases, and 6 bases lay outside the gene matches. Germline CDR1 and CDR2: LGHNA and YSLEER. The CDR3 totals 15 residues. The CDR3 spells CASSLAGRDTDTQYF. The CDR3 coding sequence is TGCGCCAGCAGCCTAGCGGGCCGGGACACAGATACGCAGTATTTT.